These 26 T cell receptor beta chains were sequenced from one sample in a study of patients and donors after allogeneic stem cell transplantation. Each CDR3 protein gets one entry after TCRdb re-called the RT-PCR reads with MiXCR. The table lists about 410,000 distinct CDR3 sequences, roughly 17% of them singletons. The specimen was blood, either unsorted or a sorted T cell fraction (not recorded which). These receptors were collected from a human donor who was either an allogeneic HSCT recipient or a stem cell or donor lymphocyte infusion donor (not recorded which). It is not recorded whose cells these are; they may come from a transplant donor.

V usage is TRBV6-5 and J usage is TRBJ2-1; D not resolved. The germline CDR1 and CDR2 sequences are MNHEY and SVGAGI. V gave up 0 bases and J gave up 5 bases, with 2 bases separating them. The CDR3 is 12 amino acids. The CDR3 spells CASSYSNNEQFF. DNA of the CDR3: TGTGCCAGCAGTTACTCGAACAATGAGCAGTTCTTC.

The CDR3 loop is CSARDRGNTGELFF. The CDR3 DNA reads as TGCAGCGCGAGGGACAGGGGCAACACCGGGGAGCTGTTTTTT. The J gene is TRBJ2-2, the V gene TRBV29-1, with 10 bases aligning to TRBD1. Germline values: CDR1 SQVTM, CDR2 ANQGSEA. With V trimmed by 7 bases and J by 2 bases, 4 bases remained unmatched. There are 14 residues in the CDR3.

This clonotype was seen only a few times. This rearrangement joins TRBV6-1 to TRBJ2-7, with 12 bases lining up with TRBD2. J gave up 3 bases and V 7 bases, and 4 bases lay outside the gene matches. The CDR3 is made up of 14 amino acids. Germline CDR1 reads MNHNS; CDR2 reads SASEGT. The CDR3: CASKGTSGFYEQYF. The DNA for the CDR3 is TGTGCCAGCAAGGGGACTAGCGGGTTCTACGAGCAGTACTTC.

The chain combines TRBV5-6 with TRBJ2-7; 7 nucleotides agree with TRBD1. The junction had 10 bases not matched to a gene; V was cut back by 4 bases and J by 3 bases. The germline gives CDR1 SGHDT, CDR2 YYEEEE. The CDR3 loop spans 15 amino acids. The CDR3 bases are TGTGCCAGCAGCCAGAACAGGGGCAAGCGCTACGAGCAGTACTTC. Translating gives CASSQNRGKRYEQYF.

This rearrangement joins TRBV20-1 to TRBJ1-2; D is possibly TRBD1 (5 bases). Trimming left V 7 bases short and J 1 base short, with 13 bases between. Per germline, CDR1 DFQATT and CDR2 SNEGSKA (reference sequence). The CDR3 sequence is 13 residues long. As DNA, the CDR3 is TGCAGTGGTTGGGCAGGGAATAACTATGGCTACACCTTC. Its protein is CSGWAGNNYGYTF.

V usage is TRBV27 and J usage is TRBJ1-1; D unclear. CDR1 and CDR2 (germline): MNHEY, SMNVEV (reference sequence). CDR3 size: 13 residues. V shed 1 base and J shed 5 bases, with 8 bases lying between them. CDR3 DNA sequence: TGTGCCAGCAGTTTATATACGGATACTGAAGCTTTCTTT. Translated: CASSLYTDTEAFF.

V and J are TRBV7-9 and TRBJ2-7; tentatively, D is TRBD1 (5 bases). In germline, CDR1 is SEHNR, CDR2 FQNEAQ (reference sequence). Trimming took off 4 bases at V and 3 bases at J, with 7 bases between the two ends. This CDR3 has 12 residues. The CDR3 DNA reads TGTGCCAGCAGCTCGGACAACTACGAGCAGTACTTC. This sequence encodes CASSSDNYEQYF.

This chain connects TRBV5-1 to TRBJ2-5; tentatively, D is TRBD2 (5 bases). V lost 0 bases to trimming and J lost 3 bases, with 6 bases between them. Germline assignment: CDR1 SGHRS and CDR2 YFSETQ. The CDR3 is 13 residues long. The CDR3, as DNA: TGCGCCAGCAGCTTGGCGACTAAAGAGACCCAGTACTTC. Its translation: CASSLATKETQYF.

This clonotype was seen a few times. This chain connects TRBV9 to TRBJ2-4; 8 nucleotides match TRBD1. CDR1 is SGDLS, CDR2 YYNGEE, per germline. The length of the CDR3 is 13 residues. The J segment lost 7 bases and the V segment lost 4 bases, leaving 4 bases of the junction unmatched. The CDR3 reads CASSPTGVNIQYF. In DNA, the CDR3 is TGTGCCAGCAGCCCGACAGGGGTTAACATTCAGTACTTC.

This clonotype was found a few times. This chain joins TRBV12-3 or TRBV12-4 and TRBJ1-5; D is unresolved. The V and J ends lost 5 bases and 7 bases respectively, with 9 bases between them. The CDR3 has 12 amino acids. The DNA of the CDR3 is TGTGCCAGCAGTCCGGGTAGCCAGCCCCAGCATTTT. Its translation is CASSPGSQPQHF.

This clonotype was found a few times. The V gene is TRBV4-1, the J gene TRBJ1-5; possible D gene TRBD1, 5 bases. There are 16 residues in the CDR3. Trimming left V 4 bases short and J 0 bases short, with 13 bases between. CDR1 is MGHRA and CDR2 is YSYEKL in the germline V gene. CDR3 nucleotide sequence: TGCGCCAGCAGCCCCAGACAGCTGTTTAGCAATCAGCCCCAGCATTTT. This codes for CASSPRQLFSNQPQHF.

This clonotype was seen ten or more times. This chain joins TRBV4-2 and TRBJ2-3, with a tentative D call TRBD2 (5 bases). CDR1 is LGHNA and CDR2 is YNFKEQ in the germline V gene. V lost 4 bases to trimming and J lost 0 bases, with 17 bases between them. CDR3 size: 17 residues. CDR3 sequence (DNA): TGTGCCAGCAGCCCTCCTTACGAGGGATCTAGCACAGATACGCAGTATTTT. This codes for CASSPPYEGSSTDTQYF.

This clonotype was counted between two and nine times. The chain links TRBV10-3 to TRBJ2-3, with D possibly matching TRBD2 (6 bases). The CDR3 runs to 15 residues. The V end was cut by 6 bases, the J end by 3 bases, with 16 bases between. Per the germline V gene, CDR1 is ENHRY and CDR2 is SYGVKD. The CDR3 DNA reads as TGTGCCATCAGGGGGACTTTGGAAGGGACAGATACGCAGTATTTT. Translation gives CAIRGTLEGTDTQYF.

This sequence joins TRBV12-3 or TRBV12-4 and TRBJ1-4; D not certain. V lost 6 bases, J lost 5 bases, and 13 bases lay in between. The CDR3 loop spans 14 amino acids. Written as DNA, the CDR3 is TGTGCCAGCAGACTCAGGAGAGGGAATGAAAAACTGTTTTTT. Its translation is CASRLRRGNEKLFF.

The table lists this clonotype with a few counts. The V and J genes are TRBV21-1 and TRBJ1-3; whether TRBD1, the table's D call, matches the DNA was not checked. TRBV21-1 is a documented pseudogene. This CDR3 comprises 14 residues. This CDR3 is CASSKGQGRNTIYF. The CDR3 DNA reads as TGTGCCAGCAGCAAAGGACAGGGGCGAAACACCATATATTTT.

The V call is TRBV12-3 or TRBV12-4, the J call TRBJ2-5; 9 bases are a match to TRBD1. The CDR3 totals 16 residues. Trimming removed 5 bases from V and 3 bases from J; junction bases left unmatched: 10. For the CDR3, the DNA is TGTGCCAGCAGTCCCAACAGGGGGCGCATTGAAGAGACCCAGTACTTC. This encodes CASSPNRGRIEETQYF.

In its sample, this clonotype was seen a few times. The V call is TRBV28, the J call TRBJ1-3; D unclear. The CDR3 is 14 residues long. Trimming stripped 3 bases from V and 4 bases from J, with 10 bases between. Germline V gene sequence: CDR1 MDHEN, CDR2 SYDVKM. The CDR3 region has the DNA TGTGCCAGCAGTTTTGGAAGTGGGGGAAACACCATATATTTT. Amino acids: CASSFGSGGNTIYF.

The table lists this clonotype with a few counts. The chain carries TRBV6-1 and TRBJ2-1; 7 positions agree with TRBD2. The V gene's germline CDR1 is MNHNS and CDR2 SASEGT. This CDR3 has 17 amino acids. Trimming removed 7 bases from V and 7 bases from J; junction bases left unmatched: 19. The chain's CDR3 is CASTPPAGRGWRNEQFF. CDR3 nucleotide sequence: TGTGCCAGCACCCCCCCGGCGGGGCGGGGGTGGAGGAATGAGCAGTTCTTC.

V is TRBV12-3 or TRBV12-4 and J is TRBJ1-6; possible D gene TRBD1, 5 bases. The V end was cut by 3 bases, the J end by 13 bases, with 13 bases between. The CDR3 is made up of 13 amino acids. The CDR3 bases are TGTGCCAGCAGTTTTAGGGGCCCTCTCCCCCTCCACTTT. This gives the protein CASSFRGPLPLHF.

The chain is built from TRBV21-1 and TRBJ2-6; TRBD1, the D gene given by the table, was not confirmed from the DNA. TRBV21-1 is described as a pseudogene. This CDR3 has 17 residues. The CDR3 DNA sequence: TGTGCCAGCAGCGGGGCGCCGACAGGGTGTGGGGCCAACGTCCTGACTTTC. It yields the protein CASSGAPTGCGANVLTF.

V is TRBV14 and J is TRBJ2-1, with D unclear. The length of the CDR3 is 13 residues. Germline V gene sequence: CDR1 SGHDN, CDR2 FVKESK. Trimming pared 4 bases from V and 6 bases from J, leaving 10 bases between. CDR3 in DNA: TGTGCCAGCAGCCCGGACGGATTCAATGAGCAGTTCTTC. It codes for CASSPDGFNEQFF.

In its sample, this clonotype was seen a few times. DNA of the CDR3: TGCAGTGCTTGTAAGAGAGAGGGGAGCACAGATACGCAGTATTTT. Residues: CSACKREGSTDTQYF. The rearrangement joins TRBV20-1 to TRBJ2-3; perhaps D is TRBD1 or TRBD2 (5 bases each). Trimming pared 5 bases from V and 0 bases from J, leaving 15 bases between. Germline values: CDR1 DFQATT, CDR2 SNEGSKA (reference sequence). The CDR3 spans 15 residues.

The CDR3 region has the DNA TGCAGTGCTAGGGGTTTTTCGGCTGGGGCCAACGTCCTGACTTTC. It codes for CSARGFSAGANVLTF. The J gene is TRBJ2-6, the V gene TRBV20-1; D is unclear. Trimming left V 3 bases short and J 2 bases short, with 11 bases between. The CDR3 runs 15 residues. Germline V gene lookup returns CDR1 DFQATT and CDR2 SNEGSKA (reference sequence).

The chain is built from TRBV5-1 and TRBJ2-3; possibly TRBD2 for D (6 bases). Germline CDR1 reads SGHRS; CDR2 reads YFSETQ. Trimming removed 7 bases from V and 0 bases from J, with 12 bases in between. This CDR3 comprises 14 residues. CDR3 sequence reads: CASGTGTSTDTQYF. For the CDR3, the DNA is TGCGCCAGCGGCACCGGGACTAGCACAGATACGCAGTATTTT.

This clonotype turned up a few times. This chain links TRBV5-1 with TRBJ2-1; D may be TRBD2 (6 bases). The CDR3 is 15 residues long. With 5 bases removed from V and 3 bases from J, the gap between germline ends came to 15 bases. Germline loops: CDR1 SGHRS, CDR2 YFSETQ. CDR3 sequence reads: CASSSEGGGYNEQFF. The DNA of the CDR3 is TGCGCCAGCAGTTCGGAGGGAGGTGGCTACAATGAGCAGTTCTTC.

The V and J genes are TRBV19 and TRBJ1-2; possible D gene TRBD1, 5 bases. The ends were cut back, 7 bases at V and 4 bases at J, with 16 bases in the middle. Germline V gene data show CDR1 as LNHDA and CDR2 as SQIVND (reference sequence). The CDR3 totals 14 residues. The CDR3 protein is CASTSSGPFYGYTF. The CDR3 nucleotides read TGTGCCAGTACCTCATCGGGACCGTTCTATGGCTACACCTTC.